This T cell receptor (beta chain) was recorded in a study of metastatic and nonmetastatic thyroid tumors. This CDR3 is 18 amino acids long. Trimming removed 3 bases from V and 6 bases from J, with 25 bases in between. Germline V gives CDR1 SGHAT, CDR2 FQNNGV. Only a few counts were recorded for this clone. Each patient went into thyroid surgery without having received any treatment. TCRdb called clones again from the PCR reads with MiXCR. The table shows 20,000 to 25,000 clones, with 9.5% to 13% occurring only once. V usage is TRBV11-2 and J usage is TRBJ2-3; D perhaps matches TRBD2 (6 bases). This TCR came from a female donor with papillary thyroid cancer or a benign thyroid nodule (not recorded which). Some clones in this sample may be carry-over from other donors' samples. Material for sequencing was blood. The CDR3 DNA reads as TGTGCCAGCAGCTTCAGTAGTTTAGCGGCACCCAGTCGGGATACGCAGTATTTT. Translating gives CASSFSSLAAPSRDTQYF.